Each of the 11 T cell receptor beta chains below was sequenced from the same sample in a study of memory CD4+ T cells and cytomegalovirus serostatus. The assay was immunoSEQ multiplex PCR, and TCRdb's table has in-frame clones only and misses some. The sample yields some 44,000 clones, about three quarters seen once. The sort gate was single viable CD3+CD4+CD8-CD45RO+ cells for memory CD4+ T cells. The sequenced material came from memory CD4+ T cells from blood. These receptor sequences come from an adult in good health and CMV-seronegative.

The chain uses TRBV7-9 and TRBJ2-2, with 8 positions matching TRBD1. The CDR3 extends over 18 amino acids. V shed 2 bases and J 2 bases; nucleotides not matched to a gene: 10. Germline CDR1 is SEHNR and CDR2 is FQNEAQ (reference sequence). Written as DNA, the CDR3 is TGTGCCAGCAGCTTACGGGGCGGGACAGGACGCAACACCGGGGAGCTGTTTTTT. Its translation is CASSLRGGTGRNTGELFF.

This clone was seen only a few times. The rearrangement joins TRBV5-1 to TRBJ2-3; D call uncertain. The length of the CDR3 is 14 residues. V lost 4 bases and J lost 2, with 11 bases in between. Per the germline V gene, CDR1 is SGHRS and CDR2 is YFSETQ. The CDR3 protein is CASSPRAVTDTQYF. CDR3 sequence (DNA): TGCGCCAGCAGCCCCCGCGCGGTCACAGATACGCAGTATTTT.

V usage is TRBV19 and J usage is TRBJ1-5; no reliable D call. The germline gives CDR1 LNHDA, CDR2 SQIVND (reference sequence). This CDR3 contains 13 residues. V lost 8 bases and J 6 bases, leaving 14 bases between the germline ends. CDR3 nucleotide sequence: TGTGCCAGTTCTGACGAGGGTGTTCAGCCCCAGCATTTT. This sequence encodes CASSDEGVQPQHF.

The chain links TRBV6-1 to TRBJ1-3; D is undetermined. The germline V gene has CDR1 MNHNS and CDR2 SASEGT. V was clipped by 3 bases and J by 7 bases, with 10 bases between them. The CDR3 sequence is 13 residues long. CDR3 in DNA: TGTGCCAGCAGTGATTATGGCCAGAACACCATATATTTT. Amino acid sequence: CASSDYGQNTIYF.

By sample fraction, this clone is medium-sized. The chain employs TRBV2 and TRBJ1-3, with a tentative D call TRBD1 (5 bases). V gave up 5 bases and J gave up 4 bases, with 18 bases separating them. The CDR3 length is 16 residues. Per germline, CDR1 SNHLY and CDR2 FYNNEI. CDR3 coding DNA: TGTGCCAGCAGTCCCTTTGGGGGGATTGGGGGAAACACCATATATTTT. Translated, it gives CASSPFGGIGGNTIYF.

J is TRBJ1-4 and V is TRBV9; TRBD1 might be the D (6 bases). Germline CDR1 SGDLS, CDR2 YYNGEE. The CDR3 spans 15 residues. V gave up 0 bases and J gave up 8 bases, with 14 bases separating them. CDR3 bases: TGTGCCAGCAGCGTAGGCGCAGGGGTTGGGGAAAAACTGTTTTTT. It is translated as CASSVGAGVGEKLFF. The whole variable domain, filled in from reference TRBV9 and TRBJ1-4, reads DSGVTQTPKHLITATGQRVTLRCSPRSGDLSVYWYQQSLDQGLQFLIQYYNGEERAKGNILERFSAQQFPDLHSELNLSSLELGDSALYFCASSVGAGVGEKLFFGSGTQLSVL.

This sequence joins TRBV10-1 and TRBJ2-7; 11 nucleotides match TRBD2. V trimming: 4 bases; J trimming: 3 bases; junction bases outside the gene matches: 5. The CDR3 runs to 15 residues. The germline CDR1 and CDR2 sequences are WNHNN and SYGVQD (reference sequence). The CDR3 DNA reads as TGCGCCAGCAGTGGTGAGACTAGCGGGGTCTACGAGCAGTACTTC. Protein sequence: CASSGETSGVYEQYF.

The rearrangement uses TRBV5-4 and TRBJ1-2; a possible D gene is TRBD1 (6 bases). The CDR3 loop spans 15 amino acids. The germline V gene encodes CDR1 SGHNT and CDR2 YYREEE (reference sequence). Deletions cut 0 bases from V and 6 bases from J, with 15 bases between. CDR3 in amino acids: CASSLAITGPNGYTF. CDR3 nucleotides: TGTGCCAGCAGCTTGGCCATCACAGGGCCCAATGGCTACACCTTC. The full variable domain, with the rest looked up from reference TRBV5-4 and TRBJ1-2, is ETGVTQSPTHLIKTRGQQVTLRCSSQSGHNTVSWYQQALGQGPQFIFQYYREEENGRGNFPPRFSGLQFPNYSSELNVNALELDDSALYLCASSLAITGPNGYTFGSGTRLTVV.

The rearrangement joins TRBV6-5 to TRBJ2-7, with D possibly being TRBD1 or TRBD2 (5 bases each). The germline V and J ends were trimmed by 6 bases and 2 bases, with 17 bases remaining between them. The V gene's germline CDR1 is MNHEY and CDR2 SVGAGI. The CDR3 has 15 residues. CDR3 protein: CASRPNGPGPYEQYF. CDR3 DNA sequence: TGTGCCAGCAGACCCAACGGACCGGGGCCCTACGAGCAGTACTTC.

This rearrangement joins TRBV9 to TRBJ2-3, with D perhaps matching TRBD2 (7 bases). Trimming pared 0 bases from V and 4 bases from J, leaving 15 bases between. This CDR3 spans 16 amino acids. Per the germline V gene, CDR1 is SGDLS and CDR2 is YYNGEE. In nucleotides, the CDR3 is TGTGCCAGCAGCGTAGAAGTAGGGGGGGCGTCAGATACGCAGTATTTT. It encodes CASSVEVGGASDTQYF.

The chain recombines TRBV7-8 with TRBJ2-3, with 8 bases lining up with TRBD2. V lost 4 bases, J lost 2 bases, and 8 bases stayed unmatched. The CDR3 length is 16 residues. The germline V gene encodes CDR1 SGHVS and CDR2 FQNEAQ. The CDR3: CASSSAGALTTDTQYF. CDR3 bases: TGTGCCAGCAGCTCAGCGGGGGCCCTAACCACAGATACGCAGTATTTT.